This record covers a single T cell receptor (beta chain). The sample is drawn from a study of cytomegalovirus exposure and HLA in healthy donors. PCR involved 60 Vbeta and 13 Jbeta primers. Clones were read by immunoSEQ multiplex PCR, and TCRdb kept only the in-frame ones, dropping some. The sample yields about 160,000 clones, about 84% seen once. The CDR3 runs 15 residues. V was trimmed by 3 bases and J by 3 bases, leaving 11 bases between them. Looked up from germline, CDR1 is MDHEN and CDR2 is SYDVKM. The TCR was taken from a man aged 45-65 years in good health and CMV-seropositive. Sequenced sample: PBMCs. This chain joins TRBV28 and TRBJ1-4, with a possible D match to TRBD1 (5 bases). The CDR3 region has the DNA TGTGCCAGCAGTTTCGTGGGGCAGCCTAATGAAAAACTGTTTTTT. It codes for CASSFVGQPNEKLFF.